The clone carrying this TCR beta chain was observed a handful of times. Its antigen is not identified. This specimen belongs to a study of T cells in Graves' hyperthyroidism and ophthalmopathy. Study outcomes and limitations: By a 13 V-J model, ophthalmopathy was set apart from stable hyperthyroidism. Also found in blood were most expanded thyroid clonotypes above 0.001.

Regions amplified from RNA transcripts were the TCR beta CDR3 regions. With the HTBI primer set, the TCR CDR3 went through a first round of RT-PCR. Each CDR3 protein gets one entry after TCRdb re-called the multiplex PCR reads with MiXCR. The sample carries 350,000 or so distinct CDR3 sequences, 18% recorded once. Patients having uncontrolled infection, another autoimmune disease, pregnancy or lactation were not included. Diagnoses rested on clinical symptoms, serum thyroxine and TRAb, thyroid ultrasound and orbital computed tomography. Sequenced sample: blood. This TCR came from a woman in her 40s with Graves' ophthalmopathy.

CDR3 in DNA: TGTGCCAGCAGCTTAGGTTCTAGGGGACTAGCGGGATCCGGGGAGCTGTTTTTT. This translates into CASSLGSRGLAGSGELFF. This rearrangement joins TRBV11-2 to TRBJ2-2; 13 bases align to TRBD2. Unmatched junction bases numbered 8, after V lost 1 base and J lost 6 bases. This CDR3 has 18 amino acids. CDR1 SGHAT and CDR2 FQNNGV come from the germline V gene.